This T cell receptor beta chain originates from a study of control samples from healthy donors and cancer patients. TCRdb keeps only in-frame clones here, not all; method: immunoSEQ multiplex PCR. The sample lists about 60,000 clones, approximately 90% occurring once. The CDR3 runs 14 residues. Deletions cut 3 bases from V and 1 base from J, with 9 bases between. Germline V gene lookup returns CDR1 LGHDT and CDR2 YNNKEL (reference sequence). The specimen was PBMCs. The clonotype originates from a woman between 45 and 65 years old with colorectal cancer. This chain connects TRBV3-1 (or the pseudogene TRBV3-2) to TRBJ1-1; D unresolved. The CDR3 protein is CASSHRTENTEAFF. In DNA, the CDR3 is TGTGCCAGCAGCCACAGGACCGAGAACACTGAAGCTTTCTTT.